The clone carrying this TCR beta chain was seen more than once but under ten times. This specimen includes other DNA sequences encoding the same CDR3. TCRdb keeps only in-frame clones here, not all; method: immunoSEQ multiplex PCR. Among some 9,300 clones, approximately 82% were seen once, and the ten largest hold 9% to 13%. This specimen belongs to a study of sequential checkpoint blockade in melanoma. Whole-study context: Randomization was 1:1 between first-line nivolumab→ipilimumab and ipilimumab→nivolumab. Both treatment sequences were followed by maintenance nivolumab.

As for treatment: randomized to nivolumab then ipilimumab (arm A) or the reverse (arm B). Patients had received no earlier DNA-damaging chemotherapy. From thawed PBMCs, live CD3+CD8+ cells negative for CD19 and CD56 were sorted. Trimming removed 0 bases at V and 0 bases at J, with 6 bases between. The V gene's germline CDR1 is KGHSH and CDR2 LQKENI. The CDR3 loop spans 15 amino acids. Sequenced here: CD8+ T cells sorted from blood (inferred from file names), sampled from a patient given nivolumab and ipilimumab in sequence. The TCR sequence derives from a human donor with melanoma. This chain connects TRBV18 to TRBJ1-3; perhaps TRBD1 as D (5 bases). This CDR3 reads CASSPPGASGNTIYF. The CDR3 DNA reads as TGTGCCAGCTCACCACCAGGGGCCTCTGGAAACACCATATATTTT.